This T cell receptor beta chain was sequenced during a study of cytomegalovirus exposure and HLA in healthy donors. Comment on this clone: Antigen specificity is unknown. A junction end diverges from the germline sequence, so it may reflect a read error.

The CDR3 runs 11 residues. The germline gives CDR1 LNHDA, CDR2 SQIVND (reference sequence). Primers: 60 Vbeta forward and 13 Jbeta reverse. TCRdb keeps only in-frame clones here, not all; method: immunoSEQ multiplex PCR. The table has hundreds of thousands of clones, about 90% seen once. Though probably carrying unrecorded immune exposures, donors were nominally healthy at sampling. The study's findings and limits: Using a false discovery rate of 0.05, a later analysis showed that 15,000 to 20,000 TCR beta sequences were associated with HLA alleles. CMV serostatus was the only recorded immune exposure for donors. Presence/absence analysis assumed near-uniform sequencing depth across donors.

The sample was PBMCs. The rearrangement joins TRBV19 to TRBJ1-2; D ambiguous. The sequence was collected from a woman aged 18-29 years in good health and CMV-seronegative. The CDR3 DNA sequence: TGTGCCAGTAATCCCCCCCCGGGGAGTTATTTC. This sequence encodes CASNPPPGSYF.